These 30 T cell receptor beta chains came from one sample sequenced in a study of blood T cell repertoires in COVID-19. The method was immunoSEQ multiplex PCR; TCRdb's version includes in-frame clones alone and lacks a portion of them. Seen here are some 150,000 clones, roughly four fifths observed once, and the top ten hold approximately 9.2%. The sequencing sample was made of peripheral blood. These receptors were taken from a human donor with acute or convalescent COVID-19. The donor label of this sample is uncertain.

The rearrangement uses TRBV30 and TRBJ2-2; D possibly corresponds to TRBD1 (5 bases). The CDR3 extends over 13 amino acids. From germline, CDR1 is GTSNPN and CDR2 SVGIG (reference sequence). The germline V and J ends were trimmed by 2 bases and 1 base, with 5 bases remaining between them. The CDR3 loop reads CAWSRGNTGELFF. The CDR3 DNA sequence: TGTGCCTGGAGTAGGGGGAACACCGGGGAGCTGTTTTTT. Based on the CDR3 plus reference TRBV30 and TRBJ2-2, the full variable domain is SQTIHQWPATLVQPVGSPLSLECTVEGTSNPNLYWYRQAAGRGLQLLFYSVGIGQISSEVPQNLSASRPQDRQFILSSKKLLLSDSGFYLCAWSRGNTGELFFGEGSRLTVL.

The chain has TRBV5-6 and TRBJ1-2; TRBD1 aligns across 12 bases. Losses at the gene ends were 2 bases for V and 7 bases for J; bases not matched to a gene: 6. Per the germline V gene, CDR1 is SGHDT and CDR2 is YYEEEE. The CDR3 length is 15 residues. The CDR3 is CASSLPGTGGFGYTF. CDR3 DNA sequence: TGTGCCAGCAGCTTACCCGGGACAGGGGGCTTTGGCTACACCTTC.

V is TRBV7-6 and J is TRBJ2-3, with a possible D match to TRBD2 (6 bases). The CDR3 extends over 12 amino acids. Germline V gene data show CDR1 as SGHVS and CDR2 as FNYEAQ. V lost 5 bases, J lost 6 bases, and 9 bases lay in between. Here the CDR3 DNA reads TGTGCCAGCAGCCGCGGGACGGATACGCAGTATTTT. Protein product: CASSRGTDTQYF.

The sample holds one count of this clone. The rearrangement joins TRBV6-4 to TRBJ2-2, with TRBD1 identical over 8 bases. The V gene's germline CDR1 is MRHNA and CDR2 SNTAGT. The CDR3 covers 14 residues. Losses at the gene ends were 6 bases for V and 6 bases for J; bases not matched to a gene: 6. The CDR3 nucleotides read TGTGCCAGCAGAGAACAACAGGGGGCCGGGGAGCTGTTTTTT. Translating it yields CASREQQGAGELFF.

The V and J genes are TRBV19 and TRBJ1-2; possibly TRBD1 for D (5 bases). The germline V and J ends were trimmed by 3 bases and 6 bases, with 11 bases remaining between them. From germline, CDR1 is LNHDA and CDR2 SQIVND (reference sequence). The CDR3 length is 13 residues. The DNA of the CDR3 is TGTGCCAGTAGTATCCGGGGGACGGATGGCTACACCTTC. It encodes CASSIRGTDGYTF.

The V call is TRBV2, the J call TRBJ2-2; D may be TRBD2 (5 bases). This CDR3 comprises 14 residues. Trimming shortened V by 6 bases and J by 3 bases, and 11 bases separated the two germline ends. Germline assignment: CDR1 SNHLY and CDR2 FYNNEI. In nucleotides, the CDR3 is TGTGCCAGCAGGGAGGACCGTTACACCGGGGAGCTGTTTTTT. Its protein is CASREDRYTGELFF.

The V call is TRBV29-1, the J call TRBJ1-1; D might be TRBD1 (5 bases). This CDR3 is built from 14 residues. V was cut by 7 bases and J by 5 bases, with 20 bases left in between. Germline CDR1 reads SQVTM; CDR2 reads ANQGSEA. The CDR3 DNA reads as TGCAGCGGGAGGGACTCAGGGAGTAGGACTGAAGCTTTCTTT. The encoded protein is CSGRDSGSRTEAFF.

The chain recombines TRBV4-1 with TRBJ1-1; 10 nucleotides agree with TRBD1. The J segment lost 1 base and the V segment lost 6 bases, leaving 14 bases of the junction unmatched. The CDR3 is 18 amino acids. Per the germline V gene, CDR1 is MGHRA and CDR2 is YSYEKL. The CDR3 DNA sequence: TGCGCCAGCAGTTCCCCCCGGCAGGGACAGGGGTCGAACACTGAAGCTTTCTTT. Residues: CASSSPRQGQGSNTEAFF.

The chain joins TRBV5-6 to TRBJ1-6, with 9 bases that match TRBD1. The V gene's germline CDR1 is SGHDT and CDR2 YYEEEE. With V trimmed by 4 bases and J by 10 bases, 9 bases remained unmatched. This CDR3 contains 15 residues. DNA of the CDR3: TGTGCCAGCAGCGCCGGACAGGGGCAGTGGTCACCCCTCCACTTT. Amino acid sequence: CASSAGQGQWSPLHF.

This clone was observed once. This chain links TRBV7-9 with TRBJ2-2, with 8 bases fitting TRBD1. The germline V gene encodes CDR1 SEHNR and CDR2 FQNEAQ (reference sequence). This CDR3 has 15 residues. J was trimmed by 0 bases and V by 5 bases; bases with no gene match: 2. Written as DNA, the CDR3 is TGTGCCAGCAGCATGGACAGGGCGAACACCGGGGAGCTGTTTTTT. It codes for CASSMDRANTGELFF.

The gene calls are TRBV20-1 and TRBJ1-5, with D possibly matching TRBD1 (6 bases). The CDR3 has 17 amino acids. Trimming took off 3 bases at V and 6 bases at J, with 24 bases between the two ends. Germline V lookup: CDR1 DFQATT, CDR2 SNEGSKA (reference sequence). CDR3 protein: CSASLTGQGGGGQPQHF. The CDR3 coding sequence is TGCAGTGCTAGTTTAACGGGACAAGGGGGTGGGGGTCAGCCCCAGCATTTT.

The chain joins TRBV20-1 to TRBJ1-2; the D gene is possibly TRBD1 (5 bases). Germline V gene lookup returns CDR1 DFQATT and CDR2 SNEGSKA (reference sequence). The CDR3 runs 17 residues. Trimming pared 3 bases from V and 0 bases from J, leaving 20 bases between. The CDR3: CSASRGNRVLANYGYTF. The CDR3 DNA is TGCAGTGCTAGTAGGGGTAATAGGGTTTTAGCTAACTATGGCTACACCTTC.

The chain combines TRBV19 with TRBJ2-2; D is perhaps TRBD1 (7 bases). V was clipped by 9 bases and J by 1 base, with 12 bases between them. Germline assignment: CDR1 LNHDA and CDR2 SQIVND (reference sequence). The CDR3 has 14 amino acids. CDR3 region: CASAGQRNTGELFF. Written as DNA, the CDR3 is TGTGCCAGCGCGGGACAGAGGAACACCGGGGAGCTGTTTTTT.

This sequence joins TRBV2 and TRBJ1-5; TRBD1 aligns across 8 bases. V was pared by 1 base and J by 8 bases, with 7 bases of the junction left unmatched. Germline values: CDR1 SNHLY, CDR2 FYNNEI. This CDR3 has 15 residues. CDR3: CASSEGTGTGKPQHF. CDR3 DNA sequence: TGTGCCAGCAGTGAAGGGACAGGGACCGGGAAGCCCCAGCATTTT.

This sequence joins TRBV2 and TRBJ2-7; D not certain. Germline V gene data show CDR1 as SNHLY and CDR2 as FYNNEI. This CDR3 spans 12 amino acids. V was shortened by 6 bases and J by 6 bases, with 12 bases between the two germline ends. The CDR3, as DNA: TGTGCCAGCAGGGGCCCGGAAAGCGAGCAGTACTTC. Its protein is CASRGPESEQYF.

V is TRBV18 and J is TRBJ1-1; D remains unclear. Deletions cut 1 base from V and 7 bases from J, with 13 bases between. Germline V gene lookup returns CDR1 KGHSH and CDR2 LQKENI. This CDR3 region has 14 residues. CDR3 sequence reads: CASSPRRGENEAFF. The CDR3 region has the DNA TGTGCCAGCTCACCACGAAGAGGTGAGAATGAAGCTTTCTTT.

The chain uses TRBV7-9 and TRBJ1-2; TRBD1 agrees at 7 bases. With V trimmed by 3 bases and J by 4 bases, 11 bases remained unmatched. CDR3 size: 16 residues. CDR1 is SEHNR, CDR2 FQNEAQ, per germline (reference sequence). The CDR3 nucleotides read TGTGCCAGCAGCTTTTCCGGGACAGATACCCTCTATGGCTACACCTTC. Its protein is CASSFSGTDTLYGYTF. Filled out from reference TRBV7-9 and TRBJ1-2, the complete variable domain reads DTGVSQNPRHKITKRGQNVTFRCDPISEHNRLYWYRQTLGQGPEFLTYFQNEAQLEKSRLLSDRFSAERPKGSFSTLEIQRTEQGDSAMYLCASSFSGTDTLYGYTFGSGTRLTVV.

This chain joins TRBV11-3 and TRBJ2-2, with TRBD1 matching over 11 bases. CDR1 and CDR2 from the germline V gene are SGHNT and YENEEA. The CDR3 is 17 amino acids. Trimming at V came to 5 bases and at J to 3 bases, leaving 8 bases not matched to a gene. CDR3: CASSQGGTGGYTGELFF. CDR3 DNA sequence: TGTGCCAGCAGCCAAGGAGGGACAGGGGGTTACACCGGGGAGCTGTTTTTT.

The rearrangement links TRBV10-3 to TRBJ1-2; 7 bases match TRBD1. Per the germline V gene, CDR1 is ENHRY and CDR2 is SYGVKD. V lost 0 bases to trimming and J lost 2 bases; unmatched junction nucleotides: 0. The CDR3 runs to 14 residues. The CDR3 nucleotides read TGTGCCATCAGTGAGTCGGGACAGAACTATGGCTACACCTTC. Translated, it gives CAISESGQNYGYTF.

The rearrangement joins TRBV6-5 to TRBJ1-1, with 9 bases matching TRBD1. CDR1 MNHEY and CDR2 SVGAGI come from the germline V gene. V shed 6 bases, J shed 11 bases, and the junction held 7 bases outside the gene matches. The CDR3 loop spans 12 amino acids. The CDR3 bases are TGTGCCAGCAGCCCCGGGACAGGGTACGCTTTCTTT. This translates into CASSPGTGYAFF.

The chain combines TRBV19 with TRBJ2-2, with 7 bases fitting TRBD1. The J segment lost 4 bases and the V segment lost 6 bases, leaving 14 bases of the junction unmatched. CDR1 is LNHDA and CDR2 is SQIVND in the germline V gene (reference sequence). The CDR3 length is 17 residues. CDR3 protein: CASSPLPGQILTGELFF. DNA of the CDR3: TGTGCCAGTAGCCCCCTCCCGGGACAGATTCTCACCGGGGAGCTGTTTTTT.

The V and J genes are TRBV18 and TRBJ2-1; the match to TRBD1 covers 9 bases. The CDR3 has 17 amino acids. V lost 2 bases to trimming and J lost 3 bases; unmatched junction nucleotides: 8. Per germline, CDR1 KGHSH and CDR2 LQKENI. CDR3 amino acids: CASSPRQSGQGYNEQFF. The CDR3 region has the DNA TGTGCCAGCTCACCAAGACAGTCGGGACAGGGCTACAATGAGCAGTTCTTC.

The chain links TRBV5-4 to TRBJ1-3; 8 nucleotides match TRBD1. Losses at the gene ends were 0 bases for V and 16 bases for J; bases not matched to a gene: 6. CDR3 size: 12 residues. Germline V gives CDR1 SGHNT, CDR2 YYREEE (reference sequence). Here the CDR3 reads CASSLGDRPKYF. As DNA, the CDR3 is TGTGCCAGCAGCTTGGGGGACAGGCCCAAGTATTTT.

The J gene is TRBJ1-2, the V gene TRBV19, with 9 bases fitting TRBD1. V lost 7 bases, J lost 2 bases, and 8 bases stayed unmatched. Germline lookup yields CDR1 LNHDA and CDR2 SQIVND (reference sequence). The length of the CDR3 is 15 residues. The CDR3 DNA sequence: TGTGCCAGTATCCCGGGGACAGGGCCGAACTATGGCTACACCTTC. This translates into CASIPGTGPNYGYTF. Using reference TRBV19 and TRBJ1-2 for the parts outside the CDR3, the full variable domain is DGGITQSPKYLFRKEGQNVTLSCEQNLNHDAMYWYRQDPGQGLRLIYYSQIVNDFQKGDIAEGYSVSREKKESFPLTVTSAQKNPTAFYLCASIPGTGPNYGYTFGSGTRLTVV.

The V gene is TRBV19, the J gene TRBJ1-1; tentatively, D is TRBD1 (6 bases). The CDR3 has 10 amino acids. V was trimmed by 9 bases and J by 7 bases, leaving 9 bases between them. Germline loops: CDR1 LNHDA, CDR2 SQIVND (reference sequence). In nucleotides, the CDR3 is TGTGCCAGCCAGGGGAATGAAGCTTTCTTT. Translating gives CASQGNEAFF.

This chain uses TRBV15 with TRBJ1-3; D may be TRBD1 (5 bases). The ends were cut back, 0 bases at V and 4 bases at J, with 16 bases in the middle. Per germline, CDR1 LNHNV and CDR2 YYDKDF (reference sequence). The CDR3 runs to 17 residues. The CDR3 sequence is CATSRDQVRASGNTIYF. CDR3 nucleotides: TGTGCCACCAGCAGAGATCAAGTCAGGGCGTCCGGAAACACCATATATTTT. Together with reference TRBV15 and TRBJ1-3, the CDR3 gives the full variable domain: DAMVIQNPRYQVTQFGKPVTLSCSQTLNHNVMYWYQQKSSQAPKLLFHYYDKDFNNEADTPDNFQSRRPNTSFCFLDIRSPGLGDTAMYLCATSRDQVRASGNTIYFGEGSWLTVV.

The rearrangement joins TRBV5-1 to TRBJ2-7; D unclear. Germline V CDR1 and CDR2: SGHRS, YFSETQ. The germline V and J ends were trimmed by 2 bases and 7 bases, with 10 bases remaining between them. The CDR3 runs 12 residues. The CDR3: CASSFQASEQYF. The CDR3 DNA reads TGCGCCAGCAGCTTCCAAGCCTCAGAGCAGTACTTC.

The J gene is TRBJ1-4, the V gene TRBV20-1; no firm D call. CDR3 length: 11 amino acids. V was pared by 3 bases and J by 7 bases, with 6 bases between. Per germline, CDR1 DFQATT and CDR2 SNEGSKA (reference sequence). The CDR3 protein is CSARRLEKLFF. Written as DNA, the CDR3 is TGCAGTGCTAGGAGGCTTGAAAAACTGTTTTTT.

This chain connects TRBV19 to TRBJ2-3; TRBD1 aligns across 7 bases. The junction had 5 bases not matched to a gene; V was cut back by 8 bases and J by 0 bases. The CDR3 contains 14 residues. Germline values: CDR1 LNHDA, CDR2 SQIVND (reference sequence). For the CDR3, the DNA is TGTGCCAGTGGCCAGGGGGTTAGCACAGATACGCAGTATTTT. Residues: CASGQGVSTDTQYF.

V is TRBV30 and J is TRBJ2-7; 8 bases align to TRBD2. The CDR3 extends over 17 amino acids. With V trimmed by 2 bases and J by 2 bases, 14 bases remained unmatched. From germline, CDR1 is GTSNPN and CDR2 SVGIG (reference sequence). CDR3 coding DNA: TGTGCCTGGAGTCCCCCCGCCTGGCGGGGGGCCACCTACGAGCAGTACGTC. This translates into CAWSPPAWRGATYEQYV.